This T cell receptor beta chain was captured in a study of blood T cell repertoires in COVID-19. Study context: Sites across the United States, Italy and Spain contributed samples from acute and convalescent COVID-19.

Original methodology: Amplified reference gene primers provided the basis for estimating nucleated cell counts. TCRdb's table, derived via immunoSEQ multiplex PCR, lists solely in-frame clones and lacks some. That table gives V, J and clone size, and the DNA gave D and trimming. The sample contains roughly 100,000 clones, 79% of which appear only once. Sequencing was carried out using peripheral blood. This TCR came from an elderly woman with active or convalescent COVID-19.

The CDR3 here is CASSSRLADTDTQYF. In DNA, the CDR3 is TGTGCCAGTAGTTCCCGACTAGCGGACACAGATACGCAGTATTTT. The chain carries TRBV19 and TRBJ2-3; 9 bases agree with TRBD2. V was clipped by 5 bases and J by 2 bases; unmatched bases: 5. The CDR3 runs 15 residues. The germline CDR1 and CDR2 sequences are LNHDA and SQIVND (reference sequence).